This T cell receptor (beta chain) came from a study of blood T cells in healthy people across ages. A sample-barcoded 5' primer and a J-beta primer mix were used in a second PCR of roughly 7 to 11 cycles. TCRdb re-called the 5' RACE reads through MiXCR, storing one row per CDR3 protein. The table includes hundreds of thousands of distinct CDR3 sequences, under 45% detected once. This clonotype was seen repeatedly, ten times or more. The germline V gene has CDR1 DFQATT and CDR2 SNEGSKA (reference sequence). Trimming removed 6 bases at V and 0 bases at J, with 8 bases between. The CDR3 loop spans 12 amino acids.

Specimen: blood. V is TRBV20-1 and J is TRBJ1-2, with no clear D. This sequence was found in a man in his 60s in good health. In DNA form, the CDR3 reads TGCAGTGCCCAGGAAACTAACTATGGCTACACCTTC. It translates to CSAQETNYGYTF.